Below, 21 T cell receptor beta chains from the same sample are listed, as sequenced in a study of cytomegalovirus exposure and HLA in healthy donors. The primer mix had 60 Vbeta and 13 Jbeta primers. Data came from immunoSEQ multiplex PCR; TCRdb stores just in-frame clones and leaves some out. The sample shows tens of thousands of clones, more than 75% of them seen only once. The material sequenced was PBMCs. These receptors were collected from a man between 25 and 39 years old in good health and CMV-seropositive.

Concerning this clone itself: The junction does not match germline at one end; this may be a read error. The chain recombines TRBV5-1 with TRBJ1-2; 8 nucleotides align to TRBD1. The CDR3 length is 14 residues. The germline CDR1 and CDR2 sequences are SGHRS and YFSETQ. In nucleotides, the CDR3 is TGCGCCAGCAGCCCGGGACAGGCTCATTCTGGCTACACTTTC. It is translated as CASSPGQAHSGYTF.

The CDR3 loop is CSVEGVAGLNTGELFF. For the CDR3, the DNA is TGCAGCGTTGAAGGGGTGGCGGGGTTGAACACCGGGGAGCTGTTTTTT. V gene TRBV29-1 combines with J gene TRBJ2-2, with a weak D call TRBD2 (6 bases). The CDR3 is 16 amino acids. The V gene lost 1 base and the J gene lost 1 base, with 13 bases spanning the gap. Germline values: CDR1 SQVTM, CDR2 ANQGSEA.

V gene TRBV7-3 combines with J gene TRBJ1-2, with TRBD1 identical over 11 bases. V dropped 4 bases and J dropped 1; count of bases not matched to a gene: 5. Germline assignment: CDR1 SGHTA and CDR2 FQGTGA. This CDR3 has 16 amino acids. CDR3 coding DNA: TGTGCCAGCAGCTCGGACAGGGGGCGAATTAACTATGGCTACACCTTC. It specifies CASSSDRGRINYGYTF.

V and J are TRBV28 and TRBJ1-1; D perhaps matches TRBD1 (6 bases). CDR3 length: 14 residues. Germline-derived CDR1 and CDR2 are MDHEN and SYDVKM. Trimming cost V 6 bases and J 0 bases, with 11 bases left between them. The CDR3 sequence: CASRPTGLNTEAFF. The CDR3 DNA is TGTGCCAGCAGACCTACAGGGCTGAACACTGAAGCTTTCTTT.

This clone appeared a few times. The chain combines TRBV10-3 with TRBJ2-7; perhaps TRBD1 as D (6 bases). The CDR3 length is 13 residues. V was clipped by 4 bases and J by 6 bases, with 13 bases between them. Germline CDR1 reads ENHRY; CDR2 reads SYGVKD. CDR3 DNA sequence: TGTGCCATCAGTGGGGACACTAGGGGCGAGCAGTACTTC. This encodes CAISGDTRGEQYF.

CDR3 nucleotide sequence: TGTGCCAGCCTAGGCGCTACGCAGTATTTT. Protein sequence: CASLGATQYF. This chain uses TRBV7-9 with TRBJ2-3; D gene unclear. The germline gives CDR1 SEHNR, CDR2 FQNEAQ (reference sequence). The CDR3 is 10 amino acids. V dropped 8 bases and J dropped 8 bases, with 8 bases sitting between them.

The rearrangement joins TRBV4-1 to TRBJ2-1; the match to TRBD1 covers 9 bases. Germline trimming cut 0 bases from V and 6 bases from J; bases unmatched to any gene: 3. CDR1 MGHRA and CDR2 YSYEKL come from the germline V gene. This CDR3 has 15 residues. CDR3: CASSQEGDRANEQFF. In DNA, the CDR3 is TGCGCCAGCAGCCAAGAAGGGGACAGGGCCAATGAGCAGTTCTTC.

The chain combines TRBV28 with TRBJ2-7, with TRBD2 matching over 7 bases. This CDR3 spans 15 amino acids. Germline assignment: CDR1 MDHEN and CDR2 SYDVKM. Germline trimming cut 3 bases from V and 2 bases from J; bases unmatched to any gene: 7. The CDR3 sequence is CASSFRSGLAYEQYF. The CDR3 DNA is TGTGCCAGCAGTTTTAGATCTGGACTAGCCTACGAGCAGTACTTC. The variable domain in full, completed from reference TRBV28 and TRBJ2-7, reads DVKVTQSSRYLVKRTGEKVFLECVQDMDHENMFWYRQDPGLGLRLIYFSYDVKMKEKGDIPEGYSVSREKKERFSLILESASTNQTSMYLCASSFRSGLAYEQYFGPGTRLTVT.

The CDR3 DNA reads TGTGCCAGTAGTGCTCGACTAGCCACAGATACGCAGTATTTT. It yields the protein CASSARLATDTQYF. The chain joins TRBV19 to TRBJ2-3; the match to TRBD2 covers 7 bases. With 5 bases clipped from V and 2 bases from J, the junction kept 4 bases outside the gene matches. Germline assignment: CDR1 LNHDA and CDR2 SQIVND (reference sequence). The CDR3 loop spans 14 amino acids.

CDR3 loop: CASSISGLAGVYNEQFF. CDR3 bases: TGTGCCAGTAGTATAAGTGGACTAGCGGGAGTCTACAATGAGCAGTTCTTC. The V and J genes are TRBV19 and TRBJ2-1, with 13 bases fitting TRBD2. This CDR3 region has 17 residues. With V trimmed by 2 bases and J by 3 bases, 4 bases remained unmatched. Germline values: CDR1 LNHDA, CDR2 SQIVND (reference sequence).

The rearrangement joins TRBV7-2 to TRBJ2-1; D gene ambiguous. V lost 2 bases and J 3 bases, leaving 11 bases between the germline ends. Germline V CDR1 and CDR2: SGHTA, FQGNSA. This CDR3 has 15 amino acids. DNA for the CDR3: TGTGCCAGCAGCTTACCCTCACTCCACTACAATGAGCAGTTCTTC. Translation gives CASSLPSLHYNEQFF.

The gene calls are TRBV9 and TRBJ2-1; 10 bases agree with TRBD2. Germline CDR1 reads SGDLS; CDR2 reads YYNGEE. V was clipped by 0 bases and J by 8 bases; unmatched bases: 2. The CDR3 has 14 amino acids. In DNA form, the CDR3 reads TGTGCCAGCAGCGTAGTCGGGACTAGCGATGAGCAGTTCTTC. Translation gives CASSVVGTSDEQFF.

V is TRBV5-6 and J is TRBJ2-1, with D possibly matching TRBD2 (5 bases). Per germline, CDR1 SGHDT and CDR2 YYEEEE. V was cut by 0 bases and J by 1 base, with 5 bases left in between. The CDR3 loop spans 14 amino acids. CDR3 nucleotide sequence: TGTGCCAGCAGCTTGGGACTATCCTACAATGAGCAGTTCTTC. Encoded protein: CASSLGLSYNEQFF.

This chain uses TRBV5-6 with TRBJ2-7, with D possibly being TRBD1 (6 bases). In germline, CDR1 is SGHDT, CDR2 YYEEEE. The CDR3 runs 14 residues. Between the trimmed V and J ends, which lost 3 bases and 4 bases, there was a span of 14 bases. Here the CDR3 reads CASSSGARLYEQYF. The CDR3, as DNA: TGTGCCAGCAGCTCAGGGGCCCGACTTTACGAGCAGTACTTC.

The CDR3 DNA sequence: TGTGCCAGTAGTATAGGGGCAGTCGCCTACGAGCAGTACTTC. This gives the protein CASSIGAVAYEQYF. This chain connects TRBV19 to TRBJ2-7; D is undetermined. The CDR3 is 14 amino acids. Germline CDR1 is LNHDA and CDR2 is SQIVND (reference sequence). Deletions cut 1 base from V and 2 bases from J, with 9 bases between.

This sequence joins TRBV19 and TRBJ2-3; TRBD2 matches at 7 bases. The trim removed 5 bases at V and 4 bases at J, leaving 6 bases unmatched. The CDR3 length is 14 residues. Germline CDR1 LNHDA, CDR2 SQIVND (reference sequence). In DNA, the CDR3 is TGTGCCAGTAGTTCTTACGGACTAGCAGATACGCAGTATTTT. Protein product: CASSSYGLADTQYF.

This clone was seen more than once but under ten times. The rearrangement uses TRBV7-9 and TRBJ2-1; D unclear. Trimming cost V 1 base and J 4 bases, with 5 bases left between them. The CDR3 has 13 amino acids. Germline V CDR1 and CDR2: SEHNR, FQNEAQ (reference sequence). DNA of the CDR3: TGTGCCAGCAGCTTAGTCCAATACAATGAGCAGTTCTTC. Translation: CASSLVQYNEQFF. Full variable domain (remainder filled in from reference TRBV7-9 and TRBJ2-1): DTGVSQNPRHKITKRGQNVTFRCDPISEHNRLYWYRQTLGQGPEFLTYFQNEAQLEKSRLLSDRFSAERPKGSFSTLEIQRTEQGDSAMYLCASSLVQYNEQFFGPGTRLTVL.

The J gene is TRBJ1-1, the V gene TRBV6-1; 7 bases map to TRBD1. The CDR3 contains 14 residues. V shed 5 bases, J shed 0 bases, and the junction held 3 bases outside the gene matches. Per germline, CDR1 MNHNS and CDR2 SASEGT. The CDR3 here is CASSKGQLNTEAFF. The CDR3 DNA reads as TGTGCCAGCAGTAAGGGACAGTTGAACACTGAAGCTTTCTTT.

The rearrangement joins TRBV19 to TRBJ2-1; 7 bases match TRBD1. The CDR3 is 15 amino acids. Germline CDR1 and CDR2: LNHDA and SQIVND (reference sequence). V dropped 3 bases and J dropped 3; count of bases not matched to a gene: 5. The CDR3: CASSIYQGDYNEQFF. The CDR3 DNA reads TGTGCCAGTAGTATTTACCAGGGGGACTACAATGAGCAGTTCTTC.

The gene calls are TRBV11-2 and TRBJ1-1; 7 nucleotides agree with TRBD1. Per germline, CDR1 SGHAT and CDR2 FQNNGV. V was pared by 4 bases and J by 4 bases, with 6 bases of the junction left unmatched. This CDR3 has 14 amino acids. The CDR3 protein is CASSSRQGSTEAFF. The CDR3 region has the DNA TGTGCCAGCAGCTCACGACAGGGCTCCACTGAAGCTTTCTTT.

DNA for the CDR3: TGTGCCAGCAAACCCCAGCTAGTCGGAGATACGCAGTATTTT. Translating it yields CASKPQLVGDTQYF. The rearrangement links TRBV7-9 to TRBJ2-3; D is uncertain. CDR1 is SEHNR, CDR2 FQNEAQ, per germline (reference sequence). The CDR3 totals 14 residues. The ends were cut back, 7 bases at V and 5 bases at J, with 16 bases in the middle.